This T cell receptor beta chain was observed in a study of CD4 T cells in relation to SARS-CoV-2 and coronaviruses. CDR3 length: 16 amino acids. Trimming removed 3 bases from V and 2 bases from J, with 11 bases in between. Per the germline V gene, CDR1 is LNHDA and CDR2 is SQIVND (reference sequence). A remark on this clone: Antigen unknown.

The repertoire was sequenced with immunoSEQ multiplex PCR; TCRdb's copy has only in-frame clones and lacks some. This table holds 30,000 or so clones, approximately 75% found once. Unexposed donor CD4+ T cells date from 2011-2018, before the COVID-19 pandemic. Isolation of CD4+ T cells took place after less than twelve days in culture. The receptor was derived from a human donor in good health. The sample comprised CD4+ T cells from PBMCs, cultured in vitro. J is TRBJ2-6 and V is TRBV19; no definite D call. The CDR3 DNA reads as TGTGCCAGTAGTATGGCCCCCCAGCCTGGGGCCAACGTCCTGACTTTC. Its protein product is CASSMAPQPGANVLTF.